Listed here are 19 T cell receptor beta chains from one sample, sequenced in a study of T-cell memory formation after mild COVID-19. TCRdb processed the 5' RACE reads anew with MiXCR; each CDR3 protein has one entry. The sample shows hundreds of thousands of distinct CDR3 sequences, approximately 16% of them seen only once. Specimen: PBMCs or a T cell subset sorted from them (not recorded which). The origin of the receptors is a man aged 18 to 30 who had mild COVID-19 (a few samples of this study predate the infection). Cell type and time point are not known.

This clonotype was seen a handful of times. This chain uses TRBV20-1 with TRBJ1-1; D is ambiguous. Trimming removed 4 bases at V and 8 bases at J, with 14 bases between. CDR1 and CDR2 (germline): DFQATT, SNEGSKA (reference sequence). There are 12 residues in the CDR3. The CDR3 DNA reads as TGCAGTGCTACACCCCCCCCCAGGGAAGCTTTCTTT. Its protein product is CSATPPPREAFF.

The CDR3 DNA reads as TGTGCCAGCAGCTTCAATTTGGGGGGGCCTGTGGAGACCCAGTACTTC. This translates into CASSFNLGGPVETQYF. This sequence joins TRBV7-2 and TRBJ2-5; D possibly corresponds to TRBD2 (7 bases). V lost 3 bases, J lost 5 bases, and 19 bases lay in between. The CDR3 has 16 residues. Germline assignment: CDR1 SGHTA and CDR2 FQGNSA.

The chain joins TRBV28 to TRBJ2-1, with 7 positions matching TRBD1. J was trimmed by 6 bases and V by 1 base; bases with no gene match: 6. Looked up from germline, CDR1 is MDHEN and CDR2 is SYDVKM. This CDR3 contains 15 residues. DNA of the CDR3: TGTGCCAGCAGTTTATTGACAGGGCGGGTCAATGAGCAGTTCTTC. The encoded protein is CASSLLTGRVNEQFF.

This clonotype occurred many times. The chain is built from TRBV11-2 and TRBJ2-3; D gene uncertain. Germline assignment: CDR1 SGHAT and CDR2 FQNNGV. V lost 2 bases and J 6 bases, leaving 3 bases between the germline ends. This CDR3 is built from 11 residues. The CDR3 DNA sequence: TGTGCCAGCAGCTTAATGGATACGCAGTATTTT. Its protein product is CASSLMDTQYF.

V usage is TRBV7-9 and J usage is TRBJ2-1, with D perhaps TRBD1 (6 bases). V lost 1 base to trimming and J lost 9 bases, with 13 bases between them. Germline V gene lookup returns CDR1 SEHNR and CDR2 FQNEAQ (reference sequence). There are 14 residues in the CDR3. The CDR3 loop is CASSLGPKGGEQFF. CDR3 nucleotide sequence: TGTGCCAGCAGCTTAGGCCCCAAAGGGGGTGAGCAGTTCTTC.

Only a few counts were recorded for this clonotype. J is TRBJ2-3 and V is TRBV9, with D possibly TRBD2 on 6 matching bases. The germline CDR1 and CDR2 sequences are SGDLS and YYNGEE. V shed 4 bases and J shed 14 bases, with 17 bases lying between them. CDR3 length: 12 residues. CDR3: CASSTFGGRLYF. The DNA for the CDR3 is TGTGCCAGCAGCACCTTTGGGGGGAGGCTGTATTTT.

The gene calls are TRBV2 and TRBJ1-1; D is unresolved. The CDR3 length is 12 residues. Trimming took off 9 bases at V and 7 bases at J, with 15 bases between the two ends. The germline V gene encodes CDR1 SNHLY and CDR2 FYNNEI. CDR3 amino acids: CASCILPDEAFF. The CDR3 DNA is TGTGCCAGTTGTATCCTCCCCGATGAAGCTTTCTTT.

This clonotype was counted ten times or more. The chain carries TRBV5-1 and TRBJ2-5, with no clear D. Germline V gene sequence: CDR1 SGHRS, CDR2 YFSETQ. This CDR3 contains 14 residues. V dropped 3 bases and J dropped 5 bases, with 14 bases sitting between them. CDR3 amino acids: CASSWTHGRETQYF. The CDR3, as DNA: TGCGCCAGCAGCTGGACCCATGGGCGGGAGACCCAGTACTTC.

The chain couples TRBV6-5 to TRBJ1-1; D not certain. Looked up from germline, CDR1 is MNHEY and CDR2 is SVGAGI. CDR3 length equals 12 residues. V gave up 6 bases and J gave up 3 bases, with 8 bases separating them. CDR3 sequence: CASSRLDTEAFF. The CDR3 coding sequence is TGTGCCAGCAGCCGATTAGACACTGAAGCTTTCTTT.

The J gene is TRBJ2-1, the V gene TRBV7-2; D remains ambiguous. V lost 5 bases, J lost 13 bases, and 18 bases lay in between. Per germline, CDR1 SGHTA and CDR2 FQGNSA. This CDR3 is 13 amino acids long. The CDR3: CASSPQPSTGQFF. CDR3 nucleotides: TGTGCCAGCAGCCCGCAGCCCTCTACTGGCCAGTTCTTC.

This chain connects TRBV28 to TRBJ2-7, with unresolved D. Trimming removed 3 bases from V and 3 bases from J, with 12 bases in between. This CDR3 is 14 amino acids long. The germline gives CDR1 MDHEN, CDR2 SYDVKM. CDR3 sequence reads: CASSLVGKNYEQYF. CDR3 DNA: TGTGCCAGCAGTTTGGTAGGGAAGAACTACGAGCAGTACTTC.

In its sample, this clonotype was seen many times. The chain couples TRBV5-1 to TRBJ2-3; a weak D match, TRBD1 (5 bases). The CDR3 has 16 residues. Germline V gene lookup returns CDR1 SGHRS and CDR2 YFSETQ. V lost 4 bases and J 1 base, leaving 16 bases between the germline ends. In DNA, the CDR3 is TGCGCCAGCAGCGGTTCAGCAGGGATGGGCACAGATACGCAGTATTTT. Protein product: CASSGSAGMGTDTQYF.

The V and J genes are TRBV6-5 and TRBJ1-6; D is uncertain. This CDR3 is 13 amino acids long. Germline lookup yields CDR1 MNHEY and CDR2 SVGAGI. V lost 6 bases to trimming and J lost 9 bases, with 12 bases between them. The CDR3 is CASRQVTVSPLHF. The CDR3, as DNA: TGTGCCAGCAGGCAGGTGACCGTTTCACCCCTCCACTTT.

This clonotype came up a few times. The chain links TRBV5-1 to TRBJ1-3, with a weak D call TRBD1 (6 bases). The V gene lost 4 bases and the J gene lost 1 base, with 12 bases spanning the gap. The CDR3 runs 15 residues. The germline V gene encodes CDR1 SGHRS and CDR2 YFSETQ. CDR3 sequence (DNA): TGCGCCAGCAGCACCTACACAGGGTCTGGAAACACCATATATTTT. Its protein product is CASSTYTGSGNTIYF.

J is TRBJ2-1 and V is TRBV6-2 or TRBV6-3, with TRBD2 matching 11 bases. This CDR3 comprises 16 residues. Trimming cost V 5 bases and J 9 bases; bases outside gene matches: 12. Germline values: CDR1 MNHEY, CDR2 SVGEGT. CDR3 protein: CASSQISGGAWSEQFF. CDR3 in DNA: TGTGCCAGCAGTCAAATTAGCGGGGGGGCCTGGAGTGAGCAGTTCTTC.

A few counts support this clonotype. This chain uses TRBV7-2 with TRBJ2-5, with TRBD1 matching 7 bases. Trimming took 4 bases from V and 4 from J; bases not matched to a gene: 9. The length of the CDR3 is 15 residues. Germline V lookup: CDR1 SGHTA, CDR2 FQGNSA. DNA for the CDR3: TGTGCCAGCAGCTACTCCGGGACAGCGTCAGAGACCCAGTACTTC. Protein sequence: CASSYSGTASETQYF. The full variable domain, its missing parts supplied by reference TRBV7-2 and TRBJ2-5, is GAGVSQSPSNKVTEKGKDVELRCDPISGHTALYWYRQSLGQGLEFLIYFQGNSAPDKSGLPSDRFSAERTGGSVSTLTIQRTQQEDSAVYLCASSYSGTASETQYFGPGTRLLVL.

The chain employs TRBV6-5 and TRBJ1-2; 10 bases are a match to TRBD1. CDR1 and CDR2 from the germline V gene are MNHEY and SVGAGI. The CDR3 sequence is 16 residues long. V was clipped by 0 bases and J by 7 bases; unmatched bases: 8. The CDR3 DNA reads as TGTGCCAGCAGTTACTCCGCGACAGGGGGCTGGAGTGGCTACACCTTC. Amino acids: CASSYSATGGWSGYTF.

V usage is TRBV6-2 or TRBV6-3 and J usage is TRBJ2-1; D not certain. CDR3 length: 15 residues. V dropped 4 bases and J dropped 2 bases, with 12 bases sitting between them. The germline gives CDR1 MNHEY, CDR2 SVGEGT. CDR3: CASSFSAPTYNEQFF. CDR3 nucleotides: TGTGCCAGCAGTTTCTCCGCCCCAACCTACAATGAGCAGTTCTTC.

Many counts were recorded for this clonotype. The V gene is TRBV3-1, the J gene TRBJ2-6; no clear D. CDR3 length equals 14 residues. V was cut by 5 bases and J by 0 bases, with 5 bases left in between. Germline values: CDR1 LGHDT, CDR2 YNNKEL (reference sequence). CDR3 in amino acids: CASSRISGANVLTF. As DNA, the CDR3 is TGTGCCAGCAGCAGGATCTCTGGGGCCAACGTCCTGACTTTC.